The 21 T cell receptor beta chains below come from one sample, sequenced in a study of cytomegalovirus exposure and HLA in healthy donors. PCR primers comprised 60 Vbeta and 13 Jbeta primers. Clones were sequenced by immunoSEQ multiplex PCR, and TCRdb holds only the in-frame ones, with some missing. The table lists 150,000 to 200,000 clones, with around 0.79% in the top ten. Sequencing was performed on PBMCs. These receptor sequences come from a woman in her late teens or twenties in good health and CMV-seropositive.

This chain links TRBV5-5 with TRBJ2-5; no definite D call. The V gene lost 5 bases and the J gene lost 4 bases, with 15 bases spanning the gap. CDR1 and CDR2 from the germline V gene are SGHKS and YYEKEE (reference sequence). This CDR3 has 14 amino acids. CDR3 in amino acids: CASRVTEARETQYF. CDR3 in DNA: TGTGCCAGCAGGGTTACCGAAGCTCGAGAGACCCAGTACTTC.

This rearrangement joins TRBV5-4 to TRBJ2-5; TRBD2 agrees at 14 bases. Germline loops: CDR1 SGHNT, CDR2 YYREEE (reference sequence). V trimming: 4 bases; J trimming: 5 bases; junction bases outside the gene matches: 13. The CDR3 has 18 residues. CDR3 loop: CASSPRLAGGPSVETQYF. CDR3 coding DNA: TGTGCCAGCAGCCCTAGACTAGCGGGGGGGCCCTCGGTGGAGACCCAGTACTTC.

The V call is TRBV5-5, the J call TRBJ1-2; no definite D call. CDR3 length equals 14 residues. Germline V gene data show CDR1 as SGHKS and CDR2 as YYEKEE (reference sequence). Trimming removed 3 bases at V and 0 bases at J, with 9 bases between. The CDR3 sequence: CASSSNRANYGYTF. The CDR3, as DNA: TGTGCCAGCAGCTCGAATAGAGCTAACTATGGCTACACCTTC.

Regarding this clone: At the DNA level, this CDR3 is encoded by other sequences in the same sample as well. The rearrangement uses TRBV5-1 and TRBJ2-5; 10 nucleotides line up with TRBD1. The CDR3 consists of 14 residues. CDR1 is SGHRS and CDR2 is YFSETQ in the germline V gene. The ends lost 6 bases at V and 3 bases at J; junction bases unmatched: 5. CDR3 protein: CASKPGTGEETQYF. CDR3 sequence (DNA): TGCGCCAGCAAACCCGGGACAGGGGAAGAGACCCAGTACTTC.

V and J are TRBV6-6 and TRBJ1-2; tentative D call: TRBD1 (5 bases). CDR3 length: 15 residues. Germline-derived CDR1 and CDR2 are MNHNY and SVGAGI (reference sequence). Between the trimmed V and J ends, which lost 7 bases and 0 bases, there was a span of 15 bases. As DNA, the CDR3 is TGTGCCAGCATCTTCAGGGTTGGGGCTAACTATGGCTACACCTTC. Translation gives CASIFRVGANYGYTF.

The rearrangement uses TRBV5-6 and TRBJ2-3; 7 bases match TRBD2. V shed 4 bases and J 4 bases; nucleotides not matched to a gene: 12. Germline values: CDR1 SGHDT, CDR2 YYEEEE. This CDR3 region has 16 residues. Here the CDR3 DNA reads TGTGCCAGCAGCCACCTGCGGGGGTCAGGAGCAGATACGCAGTATTTT. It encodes CASSHLRGSGADTQYF.

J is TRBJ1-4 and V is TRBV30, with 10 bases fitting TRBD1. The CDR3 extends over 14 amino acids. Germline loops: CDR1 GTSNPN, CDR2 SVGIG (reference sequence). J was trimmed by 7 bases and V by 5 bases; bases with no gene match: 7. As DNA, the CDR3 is TGTGCCTGGGCCCGGGACAGGGGTTTTGAAAAACTGTTTTTT. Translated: CAWARDRGFEKLFF.

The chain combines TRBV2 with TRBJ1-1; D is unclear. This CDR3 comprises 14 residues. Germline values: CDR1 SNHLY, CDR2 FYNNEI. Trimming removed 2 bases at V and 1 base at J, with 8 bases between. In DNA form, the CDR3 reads TGTGCCAGCAGTGAAACCAGGTGGAACACTGAAGCTTTCTTT. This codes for CASSETRWNTEAFF. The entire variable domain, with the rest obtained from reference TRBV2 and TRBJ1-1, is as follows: EPEVTQTPSHQVTQMGQEVILRCVPISNHLYFYWYRQILGQKVEFLVSFYNNEISEKSEIFDDQFSVERPDGSNFTLKIRSTKLEDSAMYFCASSETRWNTEAFFGQGTRLTVV.

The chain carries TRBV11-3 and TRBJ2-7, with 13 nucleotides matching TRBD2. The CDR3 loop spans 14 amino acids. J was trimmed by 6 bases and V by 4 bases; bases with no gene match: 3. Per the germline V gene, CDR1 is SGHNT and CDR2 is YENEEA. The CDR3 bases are TGTGCCAGCAGCTCAAGACTAGCGGGAGGCGAGCAGTACTTC. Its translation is CASSSRLAGGEQYF. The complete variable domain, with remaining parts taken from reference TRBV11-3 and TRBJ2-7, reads EAGVVQSPRYKIIEKKQPVAFWCNPISGHNTLYWYLQNLGQGPELLIRYENEEAVDDSQLPKDRFSAERLKGVDSTLKIQPAELGDSAVYLCASSSRLAGGEQYFGPGTRLTVT.

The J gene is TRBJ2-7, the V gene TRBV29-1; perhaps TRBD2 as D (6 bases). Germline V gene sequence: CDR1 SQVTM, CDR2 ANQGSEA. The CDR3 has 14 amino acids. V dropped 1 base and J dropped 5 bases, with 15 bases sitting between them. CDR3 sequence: CSVEAGRGVHEQYF. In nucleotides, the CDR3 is TGCAGCGTTGAAGCCGGGAGAGGGGTCCACGAGCAGTACTTC.

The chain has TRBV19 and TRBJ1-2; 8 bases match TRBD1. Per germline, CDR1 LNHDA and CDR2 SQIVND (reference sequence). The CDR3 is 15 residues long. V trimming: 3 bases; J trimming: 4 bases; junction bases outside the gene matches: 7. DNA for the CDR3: TGTGCCAGTAGTATTTGGGCAGGGGGCGGCTATGGCTACACCTTC. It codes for CASSIWAGGGYGYTF. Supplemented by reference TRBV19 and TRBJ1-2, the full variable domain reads DGGITQSPKYLFRKEGQNVTLSCEQNLNHDAMYWYRQDPGQGLRLIYYSQIVNDFQKGDIAEGYSVSREKKESFPLTVTSAQKNPTAFYLCASSIWAGGGYGYTFGSGTRLTVV.

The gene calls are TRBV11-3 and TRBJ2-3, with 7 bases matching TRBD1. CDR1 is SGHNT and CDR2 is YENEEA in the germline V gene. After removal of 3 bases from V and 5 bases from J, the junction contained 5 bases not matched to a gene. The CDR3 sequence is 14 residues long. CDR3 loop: CASSFSGGIDTQYF. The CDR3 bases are TGTGCCAGCAGCTTCTCAGGGGGAATAGATACGCAGTATTTT.

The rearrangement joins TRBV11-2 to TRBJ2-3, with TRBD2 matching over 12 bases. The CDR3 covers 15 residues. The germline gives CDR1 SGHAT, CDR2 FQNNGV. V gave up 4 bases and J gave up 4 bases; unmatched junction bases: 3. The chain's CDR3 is CASSSSGRVADTQYF. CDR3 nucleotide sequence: TGTGCCAGCAGCTCTAGCGGGAGGGTCGCAGATACGCAGTATTTT.

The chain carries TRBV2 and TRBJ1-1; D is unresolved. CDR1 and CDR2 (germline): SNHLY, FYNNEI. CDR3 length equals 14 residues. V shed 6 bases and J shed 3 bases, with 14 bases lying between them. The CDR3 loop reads CASRDRFGYTEAFF. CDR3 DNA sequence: TGTGCCAGCAGGGATCGCTTCGGGTACACTGAAGCTTTCTTT.

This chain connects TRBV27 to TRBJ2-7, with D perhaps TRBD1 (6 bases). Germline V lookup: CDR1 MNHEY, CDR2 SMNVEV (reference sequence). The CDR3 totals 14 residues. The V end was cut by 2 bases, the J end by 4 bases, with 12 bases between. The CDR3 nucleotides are TGTGCCAGCAGTTTAACAGGGACCCCTTACGAGCAGTACTTC. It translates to CASSLTGTPYEQYF.

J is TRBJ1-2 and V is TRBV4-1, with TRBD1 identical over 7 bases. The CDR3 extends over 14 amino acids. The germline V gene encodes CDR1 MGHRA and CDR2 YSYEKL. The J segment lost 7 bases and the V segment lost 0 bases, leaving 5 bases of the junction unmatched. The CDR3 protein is CASSQETGIGGYTF. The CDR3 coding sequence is TGCGCCAGCAGCCAAGAGACAGGGATCGGTGGCTACACCTTC.

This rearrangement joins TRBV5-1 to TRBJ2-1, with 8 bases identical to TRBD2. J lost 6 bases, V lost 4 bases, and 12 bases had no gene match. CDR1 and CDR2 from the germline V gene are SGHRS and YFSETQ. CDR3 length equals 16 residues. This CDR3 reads CASSVGTSIVVNEQFF. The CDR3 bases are TGCGCCAGCAGCGTCGGGACTAGTATCGTGGTCAATGAGCAGTTCTTC.

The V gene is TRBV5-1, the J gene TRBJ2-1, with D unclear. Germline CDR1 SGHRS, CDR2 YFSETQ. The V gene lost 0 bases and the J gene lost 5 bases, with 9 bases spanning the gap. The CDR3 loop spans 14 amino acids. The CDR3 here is CASSLEPRNNEQFF. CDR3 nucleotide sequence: TGCGCCAGCAGCTTGGAACCGAGGAACAATGAGCAGTTCTTC.

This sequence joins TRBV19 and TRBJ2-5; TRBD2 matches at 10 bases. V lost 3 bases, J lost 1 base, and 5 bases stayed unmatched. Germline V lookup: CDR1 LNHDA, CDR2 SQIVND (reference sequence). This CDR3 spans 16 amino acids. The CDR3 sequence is CASSIPGLAFQETQYF. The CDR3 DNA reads TGTGCCAGTAGTATTCCGGGACTAGCGTTCCAAGAGACCCAGTACTTC.

CDR3 in amino acids: CASSYLPRGQNEKLFF. Written as DNA, the CDR3 is TGTGCCAGCAGTTACCTACCCAGGGGGCAGAATGAAAAACTGTTTTTT. The gene calls are TRBV6-5 and TRBJ1-4, with 8 bases identical to TRBD1. V shed 2 bases, J shed 5 bases, and the junction held 7 bases outside the gene matches. Per the germline V gene, CDR1 is MNHEY and CDR2 is SVGAGI. This CDR3 contains 16 residues.

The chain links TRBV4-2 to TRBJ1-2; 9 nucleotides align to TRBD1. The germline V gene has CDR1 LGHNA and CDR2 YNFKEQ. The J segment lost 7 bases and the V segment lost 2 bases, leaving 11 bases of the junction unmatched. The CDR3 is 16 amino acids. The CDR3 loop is CASSQSSGTGFVGYTF. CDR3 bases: TGTGCCAGCAGCCAATCGTCCGGGACAGGGTTCGTTGGCTACACCTTC.